The 9 T cell receptor beta chains in this list originate from one sample, sequenced in a study of CD8 T cells in Susac syndrome. With random hexamers, roughly 0.45 to 1 ug RNA was reverse transcribed. TCRdb used MiXCR to reprocess the immunoSEQ multiplex PCR reads, holding one entry per CDR3 protein. Among 170,000 or so distinct CDR3 sequences, 80% to 95% were seen once, and the ten largest hold around 0.097%. The sample consisted of CD4+ T cells from PBMCs. These receptors came from a human donor with multiple sclerosis.

This sequence joins TRBV30 and TRBJ2-2, with 8 positions matching TRBD1. V dropped 3 bases and J dropped 7; count of bases not matched to a gene: 4. The CDR3 contains 13 residues. The V gene's germline CDR1 is GTSNPN and CDR2 SVGIG (reference sequence). The CDR3 protein is CAWSRGPGGELFF. The CDR3 DNA sequence: TGTGCCTGGAGCAGGGGGCCCGGCGGGGAGCTGTTTTTT.

The chain recombines TRBV5-1 with TRBJ2-2; 9 positions match TRBD1. The CDR3 covers 16 residues. Trimming at V came to 1 base and at J to 5 bases, leaving 6 bases not matched to a gene. Per germline, CDR1 SGHRS and CDR2 YFSETQ. The CDR3 reads CASSLSGTGLTGELFF. In nucleotides, the CDR3 is TGCGCCAGCAGCTTGTCCGGGACAGGGCTTACCGGGGAGCTGTTTTTT.

The J gene is TRBJ2-2, the V gene TRBV6-2 or TRBV6-3, with D perhaps matching TRBD2 (5 bases). The germline gives CDR1 MNHEY, CDR2 SVGEGT. This CDR3 is built from 14 residues. V was cut by 6 bases and J by 4 bases, with 12 bases left in between. CDR3 amino acids: CASRTPGITGELFF. CDR3 nucleotides: TGTGCCAGCAGAACTCCGGGAATCACCGGGGAGCTGTTTTTT.

This clonotype was recorded once. The V gene is TRBV12-3 or TRBV12-4, the J gene TRBJ2-7, with a weak D call TRBD2 (5 bases). The CDR3 length is 15 residues. V shed 6 bases and J shed 4 bases, with 19 bases lying between them. CDR3 in amino acids: CASSPPGQRVYEQYF. The CDR3, as DNA: TGTGCCAGCAGCCCTCCGGGCCAGAGGGTTTACGAGCAGTACTTC.

The J gene is TRBJ2-4, the V gene TRBV28, with D perhaps TRBD2 (5 bases). This CDR3 has 14 residues. V dropped 2 bases and J dropped 6 bases, with 11 bases sitting between them. CDR1 and CDR2 from the germline V gene are MDHEN and SYDVKM. CDR3 DNA sequence: TGTGCCAGCAGTTTAGGGAGTACCTTAAACATTCAGTACTTC. Translating gives CASSLGSTLNIQYF.

This chain uses TRBV2 with TRBJ2-1; a weak D match, TRBD1 (6 bases). The CDR3 has 13 amino acids. Germline CDR1 and CDR2: SNHLY and FYNNEI. V was pared by 10 bases and J by 4 bases, with 14 bases between. The CDR3 sequence: CAIRRDTYNEQFF. The CDR3 DNA is TGTGCCATACGCCGGGACACTTACAATGAGCAGTTCTTC.

The count of this clonotype is one. The chain recombines TRBV6-1 with TRBJ1-1; D may be TRBD1 (6 bases). Germline V gene sequence: CDR1 MNHNS, CDR2 SASEGT. This CDR3 has 14 residues. V dropped 7 bases and J dropped 3 bases, with 15 bases sitting between them. The CDR3 sequence is CASTPGHWDTEAFF. The CDR3 DNA reads TGTGCCAGCACTCCGGGACATTGGGACACTGAAGCTTTCTTT.

The chain uses TRBV5-6 and TRBJ2-5; 8 nucleotides align to TRBD1. This CDR3 is 14 amino acids long. V lost 4 bases and J lost 2; bases outside the gene matches: 4. From germline, CDR1 is SGHDT and CDR2 YYEEEE. The CDR3 here is CASSRTGRQETQYF. As DNA, the CDR3 is TGTGCCAGCAGCCGGACAGGGCGTCAAGAGACCCAGTACTTC.

A single count supports this clonotype. V is TRBV28 and J is TRBJ2-5; TRBD2 matches 14 bases. There are 17 residues in the CDR3. Germline trimming cut 4 bases from V and 1 base from J; bases unmatched to any gene: 5. CDR1 and CDR2 from the germline V gene are MDHEN and SYDVKM. The CDR3 DNA reads as TGTGCCAGCAGTTCGGGGACTAGCGGGAGAATCCAAGAGACCCAGTACTTC. As protein: CASSSGTSGRIQETQYF.